The following is a TCR beta chain sequence with its context. Its specificity is not known. The data are from a study of shared clonotypes between healthy human individuals. In the study overall: Per donor, CD8 memory used one plate, CD8 naive used two, CD4 memory used three and CD4 naive used three. Whole-study results and caveats: Sharing across four donors was highest in naive CD4 (around 5%) and lowest in memory CD8 (around 0.4%).

Germline CDR1 is SEHNR and CDR2 is FQNEAQ (reference sequence). The CDR3 totals 16 residues. The V end lost 5 bases, the J end lost 0 bases, and 17 bases lay between the germline ends. Generated by immunoSEQ multiplex PCR, the TCRdb table keeps only in-frame clones and is missing some. The table shows some 500,000 clones, with about 96% occurring only once. The receptor's source is a woman in her 30s in good health. The V call is TRBV7-9, the J call TRBJ2-7; no firm D call. The sequencing sample was made of naive CD4+ T cells sorted from blood. The sample's subset: CD45RA+ positively selected. The CDR3 region is CASSPNPGRISYEQYF. CDR3 bases: TGTGCCAGCAGCCCAAATCCCGGACGGATCTCCTACGAGCAGTACTTC.